This T cell receptor beta chain was obtained from a study of shared clonotypes between healthy human individuals (dated by TCRdb to about 2020). With respect to the entire study: The cohort included three men and a couple of women between 18 and 49 years of age. Per donor, three plates each were used for CD4 naive and CD4 memory, two for CD8 naive, and one for CD8 memory. The study deeply sequenced blood TCR repertoires of five healthy adults to estimate repertoire size and the extent of clonotype sharing between individuals. To increase sequencing depth and limit assay-specific biases, different laboratories used diverse techniques to prepare libraries and sequence TCR repertoires. Between about 0.8 and 9.5 billion PBMCs per donor were obtained by leukapheresis.

Points on this clone: Its antigen target is currently unknown. Base qualities are not provided; no much larger clone lies one nucleotide away.

Using the deep immunoSEQ assay, TCR CDR3 regions were amplified from genomic DNA by multiplex PCR. For each cell subset, the extracted genomic DNA was distributed evenly across all wells of several immunoSEQ 96-well plates, and each plate served as one replicate. For sorted subsets, around 200 ng genomic DNA, equal to 30,000 or so T cell genomes, was loaded into each replicate PCR. Purified libraries were measured with a Qubit 3.0 fluorometer, size-checked on a Bioanalyzer 2100, and measured again with the KAPA Library Quantification kit. A separate single-read 150-cycle Illumina NextSeq 550 flow cell was used to sequence each immunoSEQ 96-well plate. Processing in the source paper ran as follows. Because only junctional sequences without quality scores were contained in the immunoSEQ output, filtering matching that applied to full-length reads could not be performed. To assign V/J genes and CDR3, sequences were annotated using PyIR, a Python wrapper for IgBLAST v1.9, with IMGT germline references. Any read was removed if the V/J assignment was weak (E-value above 1e-6), the CDR3 was missing, or the read contained stop codons, out-of-frame junctions, or ambiguous translated residues. A V3J clonotype was defined by an identical inferred V gene, J gene, and CDR3 amino acid sequence. Percentage overlap between repertoires was computed as shared unique clonotypes divided by the size of the smaller repertoire. RTK rarefaction, the Chao1 estimator, and Recon v2.1 estimates of unobserved clonotypes were used to assess repertoire richness. For all TCRbeta clonotypes obtained by the gDNA method from a few donors, generation probabilities were computed with OLGA. In its TCRdb copy, this immuneACCESS table keeps in-frame sequences only and misses some clones. Where compared with another copy, unresolved V genes explain less than half of these, and the others have no known cause. From that table come the V and J calls and clone size; the DNA was used to work out D and trimming. The sample contains hundreds of thousands of clones, roughly 78% of them found a single time. The ten largest clones represent 1.5% to 2% of the sample.

Healthy HIV-negative adults with no recently reported acute infections or vaccinations were included as donors. Every donor was a Caucasian adult living in Nashville, Tennessee, USA. CD4+ T cells were enriched through magnetic negative selection, after which naive cells were positively selected on CD45RA and the remaining negative fraction served as the memory subset. After blood collection by leukapheresis, PBMCs were isolated using Ficoll-Histopaque density gradient centrifugation and then cryopreserved in the vapor phase of liquid nitrogen. Analytical flow cytometry was used to check the purity and quantity of each magnetically sorted T cell population. Genomic DNA was isolated from every sorted fraction and measured by UV absorbance on a Nanodrop 2000c. The research as a whole found: Only blood was sampled, and tissue TCR repertoires likely differ from those in blood. Rarefaction of sorted-subset datasets indicated incomplete sequencing despite the large sequencing depth. Estimated clonotype richness was generally larger for naive than for memory subsets. Because the study included only a small number of donors, the genetic and exposure-history diversity represented was limited. Compared with non-shared clonotypes, the clonotypes found in all four sorted-subset donors had higher generation probabilities. Based on pairwise subsampling, the degree of clonotype sharing among donors was expected to be affected by sequencing depth. Across a few donors, roughly 5.4% of naive CD4, roughly 3.4% of naive CD8, 2% to 2.5% of memory CD4, and under 0.45% of memory CD8 clonotypes were shared.

From the germline V gene, CDR1 is SNHLY and CDR2 is FYNNEI. From the cysteine up to the phenylalanine, the CDR3 has a length of 14 residues. The retained sequence is limited to the CDR3, 42 bases, with the frame set at the first base. V is pared back by 2 bases and J by 4 bases, with 11 bases lying between the germline termini. The source is a woman aged 25 to 39 in good health. The chain links TRBV2 with TRBJ1-2; TRBD1 is perhaps the D gene, given 6 matching bases. The sequenced sample consisted of memory CD4+ T cells sorted from blood. The cell subset or site label for this specimen denotes: CD45RA-negative fraction. The sequenced DNA: TGTGCCAGCAGTGAATACGGACAGCTCTATGGCTACACCTTC. Translated, it gives CASSEYGQLYGYTF.